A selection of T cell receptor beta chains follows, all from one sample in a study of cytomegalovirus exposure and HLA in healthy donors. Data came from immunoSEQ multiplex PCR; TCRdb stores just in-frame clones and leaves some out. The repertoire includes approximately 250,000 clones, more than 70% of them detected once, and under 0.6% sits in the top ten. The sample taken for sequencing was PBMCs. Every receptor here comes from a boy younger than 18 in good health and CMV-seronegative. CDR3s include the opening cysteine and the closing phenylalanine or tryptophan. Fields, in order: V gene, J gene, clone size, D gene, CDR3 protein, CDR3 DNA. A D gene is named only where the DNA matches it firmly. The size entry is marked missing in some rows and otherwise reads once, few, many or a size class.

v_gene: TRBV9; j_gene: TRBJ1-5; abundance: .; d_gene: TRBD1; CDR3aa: CASSAGGQTGVDRPQHF; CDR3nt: TGTGCCAGCAGCGCTGGGGGGCAGACAGGGGTGGATCGGCCCCAGCATTTT
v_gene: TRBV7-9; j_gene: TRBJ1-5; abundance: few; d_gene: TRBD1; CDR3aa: CASSVTGGSNQPQHF; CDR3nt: TGTGCCAGCAGCGTTACAGGGGGAAGCAATCAGCCCCAGCATTTT
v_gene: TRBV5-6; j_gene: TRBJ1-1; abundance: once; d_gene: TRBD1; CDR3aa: CASSQGGRGRITEAFF; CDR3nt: TGTGCCAGCAGCCAAGGTGGCAGGGGGCGTATCACTGAAGCTTTCTTT
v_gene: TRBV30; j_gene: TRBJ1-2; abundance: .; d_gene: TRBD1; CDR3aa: CARKTGRGYTF; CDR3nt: TGTGCCCGAAAGACAGGGAGGGGCTACACCTTC
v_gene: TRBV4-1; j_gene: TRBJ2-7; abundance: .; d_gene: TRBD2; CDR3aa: CASSRWWVTSGRQYF; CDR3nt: TGCGCCAGCAGCCGATGGTGGGTGACTAGCGGGAGACAGTACTTC
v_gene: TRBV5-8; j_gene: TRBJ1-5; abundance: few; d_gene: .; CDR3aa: CASSFRDQPQHF; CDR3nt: TGTGCCAGCAGCTTTCGGGATCAGCCCCAGCATTTT
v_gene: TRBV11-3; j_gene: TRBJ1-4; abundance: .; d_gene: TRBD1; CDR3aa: CASSLGGQVNEKLFF; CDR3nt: TGTGCCAGCAGCTTAGGAGGACAGGTTAATGAAAAACTGTTTTTT
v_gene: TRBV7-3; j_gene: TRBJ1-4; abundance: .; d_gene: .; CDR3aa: CASSLSGGIATNEKLFF; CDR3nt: TGTGCCAGCAGCTTATCGGGAGGGATCGCAACTAATGAAAAACTGTTTTTT
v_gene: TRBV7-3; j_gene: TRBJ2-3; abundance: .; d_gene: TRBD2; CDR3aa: CASSFLAGAAGTDTQYF; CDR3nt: TGTGCCAGCAGCTTCCTAGCGGGGGCCGCGGGAACAGATACGCAGTATTTT
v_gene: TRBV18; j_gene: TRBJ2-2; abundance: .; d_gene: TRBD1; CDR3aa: CASSPDRGQTGELFF; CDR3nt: TGTGCCAGCTCACCGGACAGGGGGCAGACCGGGGAGCTGTTTTTT
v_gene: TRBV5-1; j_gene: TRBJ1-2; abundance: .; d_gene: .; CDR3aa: CASSLDPSATRDYGYTF; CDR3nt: TGCGCCAGCAGCTTGGACCCGTCCGCGACTCGGGACTATGGCTACACCTTC
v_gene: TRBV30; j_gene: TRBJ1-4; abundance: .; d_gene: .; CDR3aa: CAWTVSPNEKLFF; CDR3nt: TGTGCCTGGACTGTGTCTCCTAATGAAAAACTGTTTTTT
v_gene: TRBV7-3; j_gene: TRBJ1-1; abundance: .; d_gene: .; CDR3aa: CASSPRGGAATEAFF; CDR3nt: TGTGCCAGCAGCCCCCGGGGAGGGGCGGCCACTGAAGCTTTCTTT
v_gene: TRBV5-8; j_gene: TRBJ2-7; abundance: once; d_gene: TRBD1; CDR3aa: CASSRSGTGVFGEQYF; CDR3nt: TGTGCCAGCAGCCGATCCGGGACAGGGGTGTTCGGCGAGCAGTACTTC
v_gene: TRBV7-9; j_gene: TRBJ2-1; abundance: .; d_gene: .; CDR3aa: CASSLVGGNEQFF; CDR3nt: TGTGCCAGCAGCTTAGTAGGGGGCAATGAGCAGTTCTTC
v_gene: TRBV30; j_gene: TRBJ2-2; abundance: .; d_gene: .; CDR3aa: CAWNRDTGELFF; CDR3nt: TGTGCCTGGAACAGGGACACCGGGGAGCTGTTTTTT
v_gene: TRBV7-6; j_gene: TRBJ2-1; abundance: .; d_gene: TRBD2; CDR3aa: CASSPFRRREDNEQFF; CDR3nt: TGTGCCAGCAGCCCATTCCGTCGGCGGGAGGACAATGAGCAGTTCTTC
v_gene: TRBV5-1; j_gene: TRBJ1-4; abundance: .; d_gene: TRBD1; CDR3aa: CASSPGQGGDEKLFF; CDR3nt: TGCGCCAGCAGCCCGGGACAGGGCGGTGATGAAAAACTGTTTTTT
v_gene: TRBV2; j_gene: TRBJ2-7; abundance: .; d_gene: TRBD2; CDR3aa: CASSPRLAGGRGQYF; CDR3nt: TGTGCCAGCAGCCCCAGACTAGCGGGAGGGAGGGGGCAGTACTTC
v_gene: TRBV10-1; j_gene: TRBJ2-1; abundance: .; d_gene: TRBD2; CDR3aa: CASSGEGLAGVCEQFF; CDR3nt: TGCGCCAGCAGTGGAGAGGGGCTAGCGGGAGTATGTGAGCAGTTCTTC
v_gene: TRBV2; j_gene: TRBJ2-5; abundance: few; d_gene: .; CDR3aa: CASNYGGSQETQYF; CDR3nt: TGTGCCAGCAATTATGGGGGCTCCCAAGAGACCCAGTACTTC
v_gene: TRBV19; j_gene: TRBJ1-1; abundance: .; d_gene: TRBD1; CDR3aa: CASTIYQGAAEAFF; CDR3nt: TGTGCCAGTACTATATACCAGGGGGCCGCTGAAGCTTTCTTT
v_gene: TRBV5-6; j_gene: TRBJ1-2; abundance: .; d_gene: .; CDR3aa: CASSWTERNYGYTF; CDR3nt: TGTGCCAGCAGTTGGACAGAGAGGAACTATGGCTACACCTTC
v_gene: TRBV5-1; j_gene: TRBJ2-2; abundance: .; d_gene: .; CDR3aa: CASSPQGAGAGELFF; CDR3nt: TGCGCCAGCAGCCCCCAGGGGGCGGGGGCCGGGGAGCTGTTTTTT
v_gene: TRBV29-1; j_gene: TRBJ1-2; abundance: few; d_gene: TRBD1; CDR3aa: CSVVGINMDRTHHYYGYTF; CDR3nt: TGCAGCGTTGTAGGGATTAACATGGACAGGACCCACCACTACTATGGCTACACCTTC
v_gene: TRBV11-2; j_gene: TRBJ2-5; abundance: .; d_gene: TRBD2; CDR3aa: CASSPTSVETQYF; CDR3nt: TGTGCCAGCAGCCCGACTAGCGTGGAGACCCAGTACTTC
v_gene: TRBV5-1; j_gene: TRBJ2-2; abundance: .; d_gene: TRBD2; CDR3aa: CASSLLDRAVAGAGELFF; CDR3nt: TGCGCCAGCAGCTTGCTCGATCGAGCGGTAGCGGGAGCCGGGGAGCTGTTTTTT
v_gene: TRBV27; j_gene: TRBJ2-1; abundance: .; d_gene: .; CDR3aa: CASSLLVGGDKSYNEQFF; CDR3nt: TGTGCCAGCAGTTTATTGGTAGGGGGGGACAAGTCCTACAATGAGCAGTTCTTC
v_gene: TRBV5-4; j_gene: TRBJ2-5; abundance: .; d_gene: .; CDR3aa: CASSFMTGQETQYF; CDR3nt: TGTGCCAGCAGCTTTATGACGGGTCAAGAGACCCAGTACTTC
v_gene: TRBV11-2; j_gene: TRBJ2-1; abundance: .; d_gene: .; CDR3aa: CASRPAGALYNEQFF; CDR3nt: TGTGCCAGCAGACCTGCAGGGGCTTTATACAATGAGCAGTTCTTC
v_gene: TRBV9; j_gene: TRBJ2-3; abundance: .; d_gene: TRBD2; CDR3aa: CASTPVGGGGTDTQYF; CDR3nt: TGTGCCAGCACCCCCGTAGGCGGGGGGGGCACAGATACGCAGTATTTT
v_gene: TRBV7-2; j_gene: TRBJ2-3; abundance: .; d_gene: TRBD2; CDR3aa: CASSLFTGGDTQYF; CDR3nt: TGTGCCAGCAGCTTATTCACGGGAGGGGATACGCAGTATTTT
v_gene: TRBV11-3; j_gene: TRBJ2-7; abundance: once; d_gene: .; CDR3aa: CASSLAENPSYYEQYF; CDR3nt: TGTGCCAGCAGCTTAGCCGAGAATCCCTCCTACTACGAGCAGTACTTC
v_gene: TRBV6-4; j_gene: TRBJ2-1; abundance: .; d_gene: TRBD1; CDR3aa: CASSDLPGQGLNEQFF; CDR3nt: TGTGCCAGCAGTGATCTTCCGGGACAGGGTCTGAATGAGCAGTTCTTC
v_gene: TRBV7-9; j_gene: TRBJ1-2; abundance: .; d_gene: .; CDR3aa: CASADSGYTF; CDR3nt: TGTGCCAGCGCGGACTCTGGCTACACCTTC
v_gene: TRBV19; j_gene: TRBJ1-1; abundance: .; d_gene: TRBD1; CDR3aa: CASTPLPGQGGTEAFF; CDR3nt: TGTGCCAGTACTCCCTTGCCCGGACAGGGTGGCACTGAAGCTTTCTTT
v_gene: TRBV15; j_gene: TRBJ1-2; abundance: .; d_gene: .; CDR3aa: CATSRGYYLGYTF; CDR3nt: TGTGCCACCAGCAGAGGATATTATCTAGGCTACACCTTC
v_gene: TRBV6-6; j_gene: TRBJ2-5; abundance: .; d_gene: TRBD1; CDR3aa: CASSSGTAEETQYF; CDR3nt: TGTGCCAGCAGCTCAGGGACAGCCGAAGAGACCCAGTACTTC
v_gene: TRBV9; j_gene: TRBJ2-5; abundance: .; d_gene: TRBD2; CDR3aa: CASSVASGGQETQYF; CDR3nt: TGTGCCAGCAGCGTAGCTAGCGGGGGGCAAGAGACCCAGTACTTC
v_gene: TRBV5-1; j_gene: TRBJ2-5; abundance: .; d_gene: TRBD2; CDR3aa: CASSLGLAGQYQETQYF; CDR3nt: TGCGCCAGCAGCTTGGGACTAGCGGGACAGTACCAAGAGACCCAGTACTTC
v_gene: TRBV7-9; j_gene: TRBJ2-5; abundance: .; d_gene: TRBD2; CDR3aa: CASSHREGREETQYF; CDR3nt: TGTGCCAGCAGCCATAGGGAGGGCAGGGAAGAGACCCAGTACTTC
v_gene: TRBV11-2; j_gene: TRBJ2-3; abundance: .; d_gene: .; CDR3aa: CASSPRTGSTDTQYF; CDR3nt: TGTGCCAGCAGCCCCCGTACAGGGTCCACAGATACGCAGTATTTT
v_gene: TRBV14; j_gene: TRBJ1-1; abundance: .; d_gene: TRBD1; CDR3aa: CASSPLGDRGHTEAFF; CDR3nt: TGTGCCAGCAGCCCATTAGGGGACAGGGGGCATACTGAAGCTTTCTTT
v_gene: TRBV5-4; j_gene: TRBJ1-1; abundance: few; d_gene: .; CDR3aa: CASSLDRANEAFF; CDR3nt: TGTGCCAGCAGCTTGGACAGGGCGAATGAAGCTTTCTTT
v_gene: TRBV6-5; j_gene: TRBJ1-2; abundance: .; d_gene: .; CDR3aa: CASAFWGQNYGYTF; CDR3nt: TGTGCCAGCGCTTTCTGGGGCCAAAACTATGGCTACACCTTC
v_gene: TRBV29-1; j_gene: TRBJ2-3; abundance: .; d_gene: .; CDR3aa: CSVAHPLRPLQGSTDTQYF; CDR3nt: TGCAGCGTTGCACATCCCCTCCGCCCCCTTCAGGGAAGCACAGATACGCAGTATTTT
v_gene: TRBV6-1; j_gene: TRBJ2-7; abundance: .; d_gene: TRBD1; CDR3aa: CASSEGGQYYEQYF; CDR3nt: TGTGCCAGCAGTGAAGGGGGACAGTACTACGAGCAGTACTTC
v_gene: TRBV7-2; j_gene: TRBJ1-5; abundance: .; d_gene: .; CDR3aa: CASSEGVLTQHF; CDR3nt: TGTGCCAGCAGCGAAGGAGTTTTGACCCAGCATTTT
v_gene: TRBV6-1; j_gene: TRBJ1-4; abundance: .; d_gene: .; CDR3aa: CASSLSRGGKLFF; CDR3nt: TGTGCCAGCAGCCTGTCGCGGGGGGGAAAACTGTTTTTT
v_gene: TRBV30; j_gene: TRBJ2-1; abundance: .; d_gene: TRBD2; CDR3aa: CALSYSGLSYNEQFF; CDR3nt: TGTGCCTTATCATATAGCGGGCTTTCCTACAATGAGCAGTTCTTC
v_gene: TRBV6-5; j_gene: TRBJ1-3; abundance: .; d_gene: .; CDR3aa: CASSLTGSSGNTIYF; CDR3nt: TGTGCCAGCAGCCTGACCGGGAGCTCTGGAAACACCATATATTTT
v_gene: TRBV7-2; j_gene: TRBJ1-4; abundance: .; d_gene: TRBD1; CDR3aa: CASSLWQGDYGGLFF; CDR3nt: TGTGCCAGCAGCTTATGGCAGGGGGATTACGGGGGACTGTTTTTT
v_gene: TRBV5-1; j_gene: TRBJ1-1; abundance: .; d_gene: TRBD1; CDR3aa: CASSWGTGNTEAFF; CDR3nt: TGCGCCAGCAGCTGGGGGACAGGGAACACTGAAGCTTTCTTT
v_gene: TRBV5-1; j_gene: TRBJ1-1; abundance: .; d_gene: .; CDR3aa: CASKGGLNTEAFF; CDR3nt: TGCGCCAGCAAAGGAGGTTTGAACACTGAAGCTTTCTTT